Below, 30 T cell receptor beta chains from the same sample are listed, as sequenced in a study of T cells after yellow fever vaccination. MiXCR, applied by TCRdb to the 5' RACE reads, yields one record per CDR3 protein. The table has hundreds of thousands of distinct CDR3 sequences, approximately 13% seen once; the top ten hold more than 12%. Here the sequenced sample was PBMCs, taken on the day of the yellow fever booster vaccination. The source of these receptors is a man aged 30-40 years who received the YFV17D yellow fever vaccine.

A few counts support this clonotype. At one boundary the junction diverges from the germline segment, which might be a read error. The V call is TRBV7-7, the J call TRBJ2-5; D unclear. There are 14 residues in the CDR3. Germline V lookup: CDR1 SSHAT, CDR2 FNYEAQ (reference sequence). The CDR3 DNA is TGTGCTAGCAGCTTAGAACAGAATTGGGAGACCCAGTACTTC. This encodes CASSLEQNWETQYF.

The chain links TRBV12-5 to TRBJ2-3; D ambiguous. Germline V CDR1 and CDR2: LGHNT, FRNRAP. CDR3 length equals 14 residues. V shed 7 bases and J shed 3 bases, with 14 bases lying between them. The CDR3 protein is CASAPIPGTDTQYF. CDR3 sequence (DNA): TGTGCTAGTGCCCCTATCCCCGGGACAGATACGCAGTATTTT.

This clonotype was recorded a few times. V usage is TRBV5-1 and J usage is TRBJ1-1; 8 bases align to TRBD1. CDR3 length: 12 residues. Losses at the gene ends were 9 bases for V and 3 bases for J; bases not matched to a gene: 4. Germline V lookup: CDR1 SGHRS, CDR2 YFSETQ. The chain's CDR3 is CATEQGDTEAFF. The CDR3 DNA reads as TGCGCCACAGAACAGGGGGACACTGAAGCTTTCTTT.

The genes are TRBV20-1 and TRBJ2-1; the D gene is possibly TRBD1 (5 bases). Trimming cost V 4 bases and J 5 bases, with 6 bases left between them. This CDR3 spans 11 amino acids. The germline gives CDR1 DFQATT, CDR2 SNEGSKA (reference sequence). CDR3 in amino acids: CSAKGDNEQFF. The CDR3 nucleotides read TGCAGTGCTAAAGGGGACAATGAGCAGTTCTTC.

The chain carries TRBV15 and TRBJ2-7; possible D gene TRBD2, 5 bases. Per germline, CDR1 LNHNV and CDR2 YYDKDF (reference sequence). V lost 5 bases and J lost 3, with 14 bases in between. The CDR3 spans 14 residues. As DNA, the CDR3 is TGTGCCACCAGCCCTACCCGGGATAGCTACGAGCAGTACTTC. Protein sequence: CATSPTRDSYEQYF.

This clonotype was seen only a few times. The chain recombines TRBV20-1 with TRBJ2-1; D is tentatively TRBD1 or TRBD2 (5 bases each). Germline lookup yields CDR1 DFQATT and CDR2 SNEGSKA (reference sequence). There are 15 residues in the CDR3. With 3 bases removed from V and 3 bases from J, the gap between germline ends came to 15 bases. The CDR3, as DNA: TGCAGTGCTAGTGGTCCGGGGCTTTACTACAATGAGCAGTTCTTC. This codes for CSASGPGLYYNEQFF.

V usage is TRBV7-3 and J usage is TRBJ1-6; D possibly corresponds to TRBD1 (6 bases). CDR1 SGHTA and CDR2 FQGTGA come from the germline V gene. Trimming took 1 base from V and 9 from J, leaving 16 bases between them. This CDR3 has 16 amino acids. CDR3 protein: CASSLRLGGLSSPLHF. CDR3 coding DNA: TGTGCCAGCAGCTTAAGGCTCGGGGGGCTTAGTTCACCCCTCCACTTT.

The chain has TRBV2 and TRBJ1-1; a possible D gene is TRBD1 (6 bases). This CDR3 spans 18 amino acids. Germline V gene data show CDR1 as SNHLY and CDR2 as FYNNEI. The CDR3 region has the DNA TGTACCTTCTGTTTCGCCGGGGGGGGAGGGGGGAGGTCCACTGAAGCTTTCTTT. Encoded protein: CTFCFAGGGGGRSTEAFF.

The chain has TRBV30 and TRBJ1-1, with D uncertain. V shed 3 bases and J shed 7 bases, with 12 bases lying between them. CDR3 size: 12 residues. The germline CDR1 and CDR2 sequences are GTSNPN and SVGIG (reference sequence). The CDR3 spells CAWRASRVEAFF. DNA for the CDR3: TGTGCCTGGAGGGCGTCGCGGGTTGAAGCTTTCTTT.

The gene calls are TRBV11-3 and TRBJ1-1, with TRBD1 identical over 7 bases. This CDR3 has 13 amino acids. The germline V gene encodes CDR1 SGHNT and CDR2 YENEEA. V gave up 3 bases and J gave up 10 bases; unmatched junction bases: 8. The CDR3 here is CASSLKGASTAFF. The CDR3, as DNA: TGTGCCAGCAGCTTGAAGGGGGCCTCGACAGCTTTCTTT. The full variable domain, rest sourced from reference TRBV11-3 and TRBJ1-1, is EAGVVQSPRYKIIEKKQPVAFWCNPISGHNTLYWYLQNLGQGPELLIRYENEEAVDDSQLPKDRFSAERLKGVDSTLKIQPAELGDSAVYLCASSLKGASTAFFGQGTRLTVV.

V and J are TRBV15 and TRBJ2-7; TRBD2 might be the D (5 bases). Per the germline V gene, CDR1 is LNHNV and CDR2 is YYDKDF (reference sequence). The ends were cut back, 8 bases at V and 0 bases at J, with 17 bases in the middle. This CDR3 has 15 residues. CDR3 in DNA: TGTGCCACCGCCCCCCTTGTGACTAACTCCTACGAGCAGTACTTC. This codes for CATAPLVTNSYEQYF.

This clonotype was seen only a few times. The rearrangement uses TRBV24-1 and TRBJ2-7, with D hard to call. V lost 2 bases to trimming and J lost 6 bases, with 10 bases between them. Germline values: CDR1 KGHDR, CDR2 SFDVKD. This CDR3 has 13 amino acids. The CDR3 region is CATSDSQVREQYF. The DNA of the CDR3 is TGTGCCACCAGTGATTCCCAGGTCCGCGAGCAGTACTTC.

This clonotype has just a few counts. The chain has TRBV4-1 and TRBJ2-7; D might be TRBD2 (6 bases). The CDR3 has 16 residues. Trimming took 1 base from V and 2 from J, leaving 15 bases between them. Germline CDR1 is MGHRA and CDR2 is YSYEKL. The CDR3 loop is CASSQGGASVAYEQYF. In DNA, the CDR3 is TGCGCCAGCAGCCAAGGAGGAGCTAGCGTCGCCTACGAGCAGTACTTC.

This clonotype was counted a few times. The chain joins TRBV7-2 to TRBJ1-2; 8 bases line up with TRBD1. V was pared by 1 base and J by 3 bases, with 7 bases of the junction left unmatched. The CDR3 has 16 residues. From germline, CDR1 is SGHTA and CDR2 FQGNSA. The CDR3 sequence is CASSLGLDRVDYGYTF. The CDR3 DNA reads TGTGCCAGCAGCTTAGGCTTGGACAGGGTTGACTATGGCTACACCTTC.

This rearrangement joins TRBV4-3 to TRBJ1-3, with 7 bases that match TRBD1. After removal of 3 bases from V and 7 bases from J, the junction contained 9 bases not matched to a gene. Germline V lookup: CDR1 LGHNA, CDR2 YSLEER. The CDR3 is 15 amino acids. For the CDR3, the DNA is TGCGCCAGCAGCCAGGACAGGTTATATCGGAACACCATATATTTT. Translating gives CASSQDRLYRNTIYF.

This chain connects TRBV10-3 to TRBJ1-5, with D possibly matching TRBD1 (5 bases). The CDR3 runs to 14 residues. V lost 0 bases, J lost 3 bases, and 6 bases lay in between. Germline V gene lookup returns CDR1 ENHRY and CDR2 SYGVKD. For the CDR3, the DNA is TGTGCCATCAGTGAGTCGGGGCACAATCAGCCCCAGCATTTT. Its translation: CAISESGHNQPQHF.

This chain links TRBV20-1 with TRBJ2-5; no reliable D call. The CDR3 has 14 amino acids. V was clipped by 1 base and J by 2 bases, with 11 bases between them. CDR1 is DFQATT and CDR2 is SNEGSKA in the germline V gene (reference sequence). The CDR3 region is CSARGLRSQETQYF. The CDR3 DNA sequence: TGCAGTGCTAGAGGCCTCCGGTCTCAAGAGACCCAGTACTTC.

This clonotype was detected many times. J is TRBJ1-6 and V is TRBV7-9; no clear D. Trimming stripped 5 bases from V and 10 bases from J, with 18 bases between. CDR3 length equals 15 residues. Looked up from germline, CDR1 is SEHNR and CDR2 is FQNEAQ (reference sequence). The CDR3 reads CASSPTRGRVSPLHF. The CDR3 DNA reads TGTGCCAGCAGCCCAACTCGGGGTCGGGTCTCACCCCTCCACTTT. Supplemented by reference TRBV7-9 and TRBJ1-6, the full variable domain reads DTGVSQNPRHKITKRGQNVTFRCDPISEHNRLYWYRQTLGQGPEFLTYFQNEAQLEKSRLLSDRFSAERPKGSFSTLEIQRTEQGDSAMYLCASSPTRGRVSPLHFGNGTRLTVT.

The chain combines TRBV5-4 with TRBJ2-7; maybe TRBD1 (6 bases). CDR1 and CDR2 (germline): SGHNT, YYREEE (reference sequence). The CDR3 is 16 residues long. The V end was cut by 3 bases, the J end by 1 base, with 17 bases between. In DNA, the CDR3 is TGTGCCAGCAGCTCGGCTAGGGTCACAGGGTCCTACGAGCAGTACTTC. Residues: CASSSARVTGSYEQYF.

This chain's CDR3 is CASSLQGERKTQYF. The CDR3 DNA reads as TGTGCCAGCAGCTTGCAGGGGGAAAGAAAGACCCAGTACTTC. The chain carries TRBV5-4 and TRBJ2-5, with 7 bases matching TRBD1. V was clipped by 1 base and J by 6 bases; unmatched bases: 6. The CDR3 covers 14 residues. Germline V lookup: CDR1 SGHNT, CDR2 YYREEE (reference sequence).

The V call is TRBV11-2, the J call TRBJ2-7, with D hard to call. V lost 3 bases, J lost 2 bases, and 17 bases lay in between. The CDR3 spans 16 residues. Germline V gene lookup returns CDR1 SGHAT and CDR2 FQNNGV. For the CDR3, the DNA is TGTGCCAGCAGCTTTATTTTATCGAGGAACGCCTACGAGCAGTACTTC. It is translated as CASSFILSRNAYEQYF.

This clonotype was found a few times. The chain is built from TRBV15 and TRBJ2-1; 9 nucleotides line up with TRBD2. The CDR3 length is 15 residues. CDR1 is LNHNV and CDR2 is YYDKDF in the germline V gene (reference sequence). After removal of 4 bases from V and 8 bases from J, the junction contained 9 bases not matched to a gene. This chain's CDR3 is CATSKSREGLDEQFF. CDR3 coding DNA: TGTGCCACCAGCAAATCGCGGGAGGGCCTGGATGAGCAGTTCTTC.

This clonotype has a handful of counts. V usage is TRBV12-3 or TRBV12-4 and J usage is TRBJ2-3; D assignment may be TRBD1 or TRBD2 (5 bases each). V was cut by 7 bases and J by 5 bases, with 22 bases left in between. This CDR3 contains 16 residues. The CDR3, as DNA: TGTGCCAGCATCCGAGCCGCCGGGACCGTTGGAGATACGCAGTATTTT. Translating it yields CASIRAAGTVGDTQYF.

This clonotype was detected a few times. This chain links TRBV29-1 with TRBJ2-5; 7 bases line up with TRBD2. Per the germline V gene, CDR1 is SQVTM and CDR2 is ANQGSEA. The CDR3 contains 14 residues. Trimming took 4 bases from V and 2 from J; bases not matched to a gene: 7. CDR3 loop: CSVVEGGPQETQYF. The CDR3 DNA follows: TGCAGCGTTGTGGAGGGAGGGCCTCAAGAGACCCAGTACTTC.

This clonotype was counted between two and nine times. This chain links TRBV11-2 with TRBJ1-3; perhaps TRBD1 as D (5 bases). Germline V gives CDR1 SGHAT, CDR2 FQNNGV. The CDR3 covers 14 residues. The V end was cut by 6 bases, the J end by 0 bases, with 9 bases between. The CDR3 region has the DNA TGTGCCAGCAGGTCGACAGTCTCTGGAAACACCATATATTTT. It translates to CASRSTVSGNTIYF.

J is TRBJ2-1 and V is TRBV29-1; D gene unclear. CDR1 and CDR2 (germline): SQVTM, ANQGSEA. Trimming cost V 5 bases and J 3 bases, with 5 bases left between them. The CDR3 consists of 11 residues. In DNA, the CDR3 is TGCAGCGTTCGCGGCTACAATGAGCAGTTCTTC. Its translation is CSVRGYNEQFF.

V and J are TRBV12-3 or TRBV12-4 and TRBJ2-1; D is ambiguous. The germline V and J ends were trimmed by 7 bases and 3 bases, with 4 bases remaining between them. The CDR3 totals 11 residues. The CDR3 is CASTDYNEQFF. The CDR3 DNA reads TGTGCCAGCACGGACTACAATGAGCAGTTCTTC.

V and J are TRBV10-2 and TRBJ1-5; the D is unclear. Deletions cut 3 bases from V and 5 bases from J, with 20 bases between. This CDR3 is built from 17 residues. In germline, CDR1 is WSHSY, CDR2 SAAADI. CDR3 residues: CASSEGGGPRADQPQHF. CDR3 DNA sequence: TGCGCCAGCAGTGAAGGCGGAGGGCCGAGGGCGGATCAGCCCCAGCATTTT.

The chain links TRBV24-1 to TRBJ2-5; possibly TRBD1 for D (5 bases). The CDR3 length is 14 residues. Looked up from germline, CDR1 is KGHDR and CDR2 is SFDVKD. Trimming removed 2 bases at V and 6 bases at J, with 12 bases between. The CDR3 region is CATSDSTVSKTQYF. For the CDR3, the DNA is TGTGCCACCAGTGATTCGACAGTCTCGAAGACCCAGTACTTC.

This clonotype appeared a few times. The chain has TRBV12-3 or TRBV12-4 and TRBJ2-1; 7 bases agree with TRBD2. The length of the CDR3 is 16 residues. The V segment lost 2 bases and the J segment 2 bases; nucleotides outside the gene matches: 6. This chain's CDR3 is CASSLRDYPPYNEQFF. Written as DNA, the CDR3 is TGTGCCAGCAGTTTAAGGGACTACCCTCCCTACAATGAGCAGTTCTTC.